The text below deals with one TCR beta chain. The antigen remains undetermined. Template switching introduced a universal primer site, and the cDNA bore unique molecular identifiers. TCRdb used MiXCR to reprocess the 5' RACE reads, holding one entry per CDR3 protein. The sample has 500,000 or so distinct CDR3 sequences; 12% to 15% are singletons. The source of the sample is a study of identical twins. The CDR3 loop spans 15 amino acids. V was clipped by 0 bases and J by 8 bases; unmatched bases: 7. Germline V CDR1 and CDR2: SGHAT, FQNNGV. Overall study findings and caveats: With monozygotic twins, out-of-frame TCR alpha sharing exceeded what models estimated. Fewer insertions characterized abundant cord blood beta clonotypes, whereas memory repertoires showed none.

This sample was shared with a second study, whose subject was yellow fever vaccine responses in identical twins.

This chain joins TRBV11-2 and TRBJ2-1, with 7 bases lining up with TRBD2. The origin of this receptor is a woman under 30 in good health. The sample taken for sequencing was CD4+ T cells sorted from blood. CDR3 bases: TGTGCCAGCAGCTTAGACGGCCTAGCGGCTGATGAGCAGTTCTTC. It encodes CASSLDGLAADEQFF.